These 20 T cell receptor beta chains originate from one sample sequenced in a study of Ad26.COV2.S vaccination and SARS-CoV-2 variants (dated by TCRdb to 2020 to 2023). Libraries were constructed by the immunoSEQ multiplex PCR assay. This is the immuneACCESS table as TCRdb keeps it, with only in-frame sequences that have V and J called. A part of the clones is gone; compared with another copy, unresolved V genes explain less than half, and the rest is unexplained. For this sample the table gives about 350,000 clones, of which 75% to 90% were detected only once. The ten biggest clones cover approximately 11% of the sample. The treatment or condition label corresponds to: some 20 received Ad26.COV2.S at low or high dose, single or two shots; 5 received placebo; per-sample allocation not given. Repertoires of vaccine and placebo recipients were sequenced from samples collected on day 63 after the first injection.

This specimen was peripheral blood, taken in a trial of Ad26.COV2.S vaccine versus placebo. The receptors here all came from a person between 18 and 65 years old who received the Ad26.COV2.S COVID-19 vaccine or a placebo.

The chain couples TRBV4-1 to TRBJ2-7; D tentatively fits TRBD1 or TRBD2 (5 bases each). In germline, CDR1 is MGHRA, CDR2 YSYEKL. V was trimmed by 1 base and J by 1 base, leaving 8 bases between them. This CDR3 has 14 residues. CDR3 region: CASSQGDGSYEQYF. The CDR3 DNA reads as TGCGCCAGCAGCCAAGGGGACGGTTCCTACGAGCAGTACTTC.

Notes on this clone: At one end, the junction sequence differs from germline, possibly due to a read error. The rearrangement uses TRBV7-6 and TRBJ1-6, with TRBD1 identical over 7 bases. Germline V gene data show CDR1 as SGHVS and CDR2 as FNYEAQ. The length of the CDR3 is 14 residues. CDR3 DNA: TGTGCCAGCAGTTTAGGAGGGGGCGATTCACCCCTCCACTTT. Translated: CASSLGGGDSPLHF.

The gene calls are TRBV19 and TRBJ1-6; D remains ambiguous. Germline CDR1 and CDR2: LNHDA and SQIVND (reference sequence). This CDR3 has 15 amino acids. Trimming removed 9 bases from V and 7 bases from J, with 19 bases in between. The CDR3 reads CASAGAPGGNSPLHF. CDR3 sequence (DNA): TGTGCCAGCGCGGGAGCTCCGGGAGGGAATTCACCCCTCCACTTT. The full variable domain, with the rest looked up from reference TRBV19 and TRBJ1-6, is DGGITQSPKYLFRKEGQNVTLSCEQNLNHDAMYWYRQDPGQGLRLIYYSQIVNDFQKGDIAEGYSVSREKKESFPLTVTSAQKNPTAFYLCASAGAPGGNSPLHFGNGTRLTVT.

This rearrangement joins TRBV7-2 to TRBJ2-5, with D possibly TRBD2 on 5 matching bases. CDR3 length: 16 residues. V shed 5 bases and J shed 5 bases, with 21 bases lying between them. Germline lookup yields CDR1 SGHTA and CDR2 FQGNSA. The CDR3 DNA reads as TGTGCCAGCAGCGCACCAGGAATTCCCGGCGGGGAGACCCAGTACTTC. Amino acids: CASSAPGIPGGETQYF.

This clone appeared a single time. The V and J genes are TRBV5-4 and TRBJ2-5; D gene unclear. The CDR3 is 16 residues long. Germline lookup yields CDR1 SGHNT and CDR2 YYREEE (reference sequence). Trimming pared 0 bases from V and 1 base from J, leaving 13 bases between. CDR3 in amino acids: CASSLVAGTTQETQYF. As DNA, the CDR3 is TGTGCCAGCAGCTTGGTGGCCGGAACCACCCAAGAGACCCAGTACTTC.

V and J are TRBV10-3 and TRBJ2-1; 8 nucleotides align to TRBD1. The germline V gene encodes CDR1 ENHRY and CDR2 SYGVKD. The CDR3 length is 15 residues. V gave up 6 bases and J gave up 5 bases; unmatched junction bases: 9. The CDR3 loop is CAISLTGVEDNEQFF. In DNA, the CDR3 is TGTGCCATCAGCCTGACAGGGGTGGAAGACAATGAGCAGTTCTTC.

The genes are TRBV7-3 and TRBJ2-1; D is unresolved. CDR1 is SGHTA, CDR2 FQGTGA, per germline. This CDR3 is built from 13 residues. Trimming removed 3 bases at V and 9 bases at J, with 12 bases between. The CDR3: CASSFGAGGEQFF. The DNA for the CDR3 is TGTGCCAGCAGCTTCGGAGCAGGCGGTGAGCAGTTCTTC.

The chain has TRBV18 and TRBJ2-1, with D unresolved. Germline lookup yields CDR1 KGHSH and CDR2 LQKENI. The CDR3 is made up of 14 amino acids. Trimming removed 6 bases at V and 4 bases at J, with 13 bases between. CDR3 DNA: TGTGCCAGCTCGTTTGACCAAACATACAATGAGCAGTTCTTC. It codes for CASSFDQTYNEQFF.

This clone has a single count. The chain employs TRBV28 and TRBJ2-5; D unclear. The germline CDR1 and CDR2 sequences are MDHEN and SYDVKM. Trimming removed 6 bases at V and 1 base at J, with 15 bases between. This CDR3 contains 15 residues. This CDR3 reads CASSPPLTFQETQYF. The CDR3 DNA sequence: TGTGCCAGCAGCCCTCCGTTGACATTCCAAGAGACCCAGTACTTC.

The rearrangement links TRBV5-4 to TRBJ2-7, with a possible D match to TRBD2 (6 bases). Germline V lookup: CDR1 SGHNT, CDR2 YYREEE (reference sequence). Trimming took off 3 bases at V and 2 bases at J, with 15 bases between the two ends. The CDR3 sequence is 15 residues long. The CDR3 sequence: CASSCPGGEPYEQYF. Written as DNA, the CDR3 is TGTGCCAGCAGCTGCCCCGGGGGTGAACCCTACGAGCAGTACTTC. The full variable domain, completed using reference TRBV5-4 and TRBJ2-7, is ETGVTQSPTHLIKTRGQQVTLRCSSQSGHNTVSWYQQALGQGPQFIFQYYREEENGRGNFPPRFSGLQFPNYSSELNVNALELDDSALYLCASSCPGGEPYEQYFGPGTRLTVT.

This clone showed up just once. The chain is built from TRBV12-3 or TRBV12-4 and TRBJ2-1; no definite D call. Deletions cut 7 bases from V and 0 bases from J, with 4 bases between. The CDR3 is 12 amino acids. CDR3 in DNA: TGTGCCAGCACATACTCCTACAATGAGCAGTTCTTC. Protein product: CASTYSYNEQFF.

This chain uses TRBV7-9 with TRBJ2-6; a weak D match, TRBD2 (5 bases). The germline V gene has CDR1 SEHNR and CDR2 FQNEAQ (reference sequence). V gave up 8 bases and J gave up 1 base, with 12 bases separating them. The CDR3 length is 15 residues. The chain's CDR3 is CASGSPISGANVLTF. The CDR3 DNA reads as TGTGCCAGCGGGAGTCCCATTTCTGGGGCCAACGTCCTGACTTTC.

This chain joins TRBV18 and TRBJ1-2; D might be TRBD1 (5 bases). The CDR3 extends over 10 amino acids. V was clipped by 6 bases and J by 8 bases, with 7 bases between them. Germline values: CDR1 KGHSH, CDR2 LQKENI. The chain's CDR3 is CASSGEGYTF. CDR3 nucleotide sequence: TGTGCCAGCTCGGGGGAGGGCTACACCTTC.

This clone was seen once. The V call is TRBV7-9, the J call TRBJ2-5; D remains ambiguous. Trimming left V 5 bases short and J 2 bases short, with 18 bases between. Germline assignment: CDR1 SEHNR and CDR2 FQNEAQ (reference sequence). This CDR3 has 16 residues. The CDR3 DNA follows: TGTGCCAGCAGCCAAGCCTTCAACTGGATACAAGAGACCCAGTACTTC. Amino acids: CASSQAFNWIQETQYF.

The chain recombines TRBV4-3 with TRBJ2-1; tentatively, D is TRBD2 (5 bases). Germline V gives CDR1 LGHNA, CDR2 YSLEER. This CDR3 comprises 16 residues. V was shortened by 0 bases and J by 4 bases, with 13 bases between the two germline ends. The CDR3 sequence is CASSQDKAGPYNEQFF. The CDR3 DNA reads TGCGCCAGCAGCCAAGATAAGGCGGGCCCTTACAATGAGCAGTTCTTC.

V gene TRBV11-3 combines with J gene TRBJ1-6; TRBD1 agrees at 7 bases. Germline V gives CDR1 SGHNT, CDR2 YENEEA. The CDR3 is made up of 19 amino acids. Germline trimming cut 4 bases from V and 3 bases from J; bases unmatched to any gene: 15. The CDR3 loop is CASSCRDSVPVHYNSPLHF. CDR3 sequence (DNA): TGTGCCAGCAGCTGCCGGGACAGCGTCCCGGTTCACTATAATTCACCCCTCCACTTT.

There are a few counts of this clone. The CDR3 region has the DNA TGTGCCAGCACCCCGGTCCGTGACAGGGGGTATTCACCCCTCCACTTT. Translated: CASTPVRDRGYSPLHF. This chain links TRBV7-2 with TRBJ1-6; 9 positions agree with TRBD1. CDR1 SGHTA and CDR2 FQGNSA come from the germline V gene. The V gene end was trimmed by 7 bases and the J gene end by 8 bases; junction bases not matched to a gene: 12. The CDR3 contains 16 residues. Full variable domain (rest looked up from reference TRBV7-2 and TRBJ1-6): GAGVSQSPSNKVTEKGKDVELRCDPISGHTALYWYRQSLGQGLEFLIYFQGNSAPDKSGLPSDRFSAERTGGSVSTLTIQRTQQEDSAVYLCASTPVRDRGYSPLHFGNGTRLTVT.

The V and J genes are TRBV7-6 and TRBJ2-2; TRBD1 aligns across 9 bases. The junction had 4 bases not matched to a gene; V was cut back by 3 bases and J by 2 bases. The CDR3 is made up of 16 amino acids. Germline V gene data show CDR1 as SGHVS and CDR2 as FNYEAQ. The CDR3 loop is CASSFPGQGNTGELFF. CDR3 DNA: TGTGCCAGCAGCTTCCCGGGACAGGGTAACACCGGGGAGCTGTTTTTT.

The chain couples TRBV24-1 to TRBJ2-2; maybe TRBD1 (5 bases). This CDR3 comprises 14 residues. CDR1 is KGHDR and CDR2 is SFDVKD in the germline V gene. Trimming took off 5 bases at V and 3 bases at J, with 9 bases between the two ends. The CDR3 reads CATSVGAYTGELFF. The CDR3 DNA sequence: TGTGCCACCAGTGTAGGGGCCTACACCGGGGAGCTGTTTTTT.

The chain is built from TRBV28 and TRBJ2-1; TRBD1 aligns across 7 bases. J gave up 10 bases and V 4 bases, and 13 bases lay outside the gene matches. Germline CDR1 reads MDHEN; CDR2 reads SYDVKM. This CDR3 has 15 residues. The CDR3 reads CASSSPSTGVGEQFF. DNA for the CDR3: TGTGCCAGCAGTTCCCCCTCTACAGGGGTTGGCGAGCAGTTCTTC.